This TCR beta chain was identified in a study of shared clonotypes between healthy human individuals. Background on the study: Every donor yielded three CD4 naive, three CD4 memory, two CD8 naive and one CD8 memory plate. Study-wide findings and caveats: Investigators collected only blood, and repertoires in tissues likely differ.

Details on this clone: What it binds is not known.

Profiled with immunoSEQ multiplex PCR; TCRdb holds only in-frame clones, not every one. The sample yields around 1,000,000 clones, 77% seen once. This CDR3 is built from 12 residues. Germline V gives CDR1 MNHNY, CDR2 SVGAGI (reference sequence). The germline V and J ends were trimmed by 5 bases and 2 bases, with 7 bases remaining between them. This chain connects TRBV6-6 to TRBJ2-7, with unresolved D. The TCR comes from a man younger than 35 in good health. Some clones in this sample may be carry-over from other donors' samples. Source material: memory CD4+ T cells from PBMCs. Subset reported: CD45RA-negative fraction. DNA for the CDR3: TGTGCCAGCAGTCGGACCCCCTACGAGCAGTACTTC. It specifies CASSRTPYEQYF.